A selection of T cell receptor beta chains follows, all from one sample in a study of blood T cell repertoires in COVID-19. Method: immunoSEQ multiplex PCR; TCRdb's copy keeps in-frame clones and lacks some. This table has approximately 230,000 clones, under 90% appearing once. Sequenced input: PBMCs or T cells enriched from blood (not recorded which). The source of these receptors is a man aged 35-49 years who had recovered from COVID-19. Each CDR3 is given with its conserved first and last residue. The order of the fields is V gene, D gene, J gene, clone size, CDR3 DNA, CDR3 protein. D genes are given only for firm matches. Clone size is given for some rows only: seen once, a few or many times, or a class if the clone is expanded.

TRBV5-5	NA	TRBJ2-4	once	TGTGCCAGCAGCCCTACTCTAGCCAAAAACATTCAGTACTTC	CASSPTLAKNIQYF
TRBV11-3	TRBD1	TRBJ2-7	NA	TGTGCCAGCAGCAAGGACAGGGGGCTGAGCGAGCAGTACTTC	CASSKDRGLSEQYF
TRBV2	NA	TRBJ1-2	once	TGTGCCGAGAGGCGGGCTGAAGGATATGGCTACACCTTC	CAERRAEGYGYTF
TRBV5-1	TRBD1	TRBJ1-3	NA	TGCGCCAGCAGCATAGGGGGCAGTGGAAACACCATATATTTT	CASSIGGSGNTIYF
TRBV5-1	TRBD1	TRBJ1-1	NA	TGCGCCAGCAGCTTGACCCGGGACAGGGTGGTGAACACTGAAGCTTTCTTT	CASSLTRDRVVNTEAFF
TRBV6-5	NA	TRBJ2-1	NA	TGTGCCAGCAGTTACGGGTCGAGGAATGAGCAGTTCTTC	CASSYGSRNEQFF
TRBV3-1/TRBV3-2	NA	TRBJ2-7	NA	TGTGCCAGCAGCCACGGGGTTGCGTACGAGCAGTACTTC	CASSHGVAYEQYF
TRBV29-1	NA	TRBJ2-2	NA	TGCAGCGTTGAAGTGCAGGGGACGGGGGAGCTGTTTTTT	CSVEVQGTGELFF
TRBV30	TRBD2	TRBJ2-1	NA	TGTGCCTCCGAACCCGGACTAGCGAGGAACAATGAGCAGTTCTTC	CASEPGLARNNEQFF
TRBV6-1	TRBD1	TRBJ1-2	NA	TGTGCCAGCAGTGAAGAGGGGGCGGCTAACTATGGCTACACCTTC	CASSEEGAANYGYTF
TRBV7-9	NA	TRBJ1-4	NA	TGTGCCAGCAGCTTGGTGCCAGCGGGGTCTAATGAAAAACTGTTTTTT	CASSLVPAGSNEKLFF
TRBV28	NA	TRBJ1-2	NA	TGTGCCAGCAGTTTGGCACAGTATGGCTACACCTTC	CASSLAQYGYTF
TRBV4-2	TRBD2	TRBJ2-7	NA	TGTGCCAGCAGCCAAGAACTAGCGGATTACGAGCAGTACTTC	CASSQELADYEQYF
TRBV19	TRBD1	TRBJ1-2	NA	TGTGCCAGTAGTCCGGACAGGAGAGGCTATGGCTACACCTTC	CASSPDRRGYGYTF
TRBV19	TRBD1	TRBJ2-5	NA	TGTGCCAGTAGTAACTACGGGACAGTCCAAGAGACCCAGTACTTC	CASSNYGTVQETQYF
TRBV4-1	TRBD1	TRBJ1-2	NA	TGCGCCAGCAGCCACCATCCCCCGGGACAGGGGGCTGGCTACACCTTC	CASSHHPPGQGAGYTF
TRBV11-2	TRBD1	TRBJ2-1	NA	TGTGCCAGCAGCTCGCATGGACAGGGCACCTACAATGAGCAGTTCTTC	CASSSHGQGTYNEQFF
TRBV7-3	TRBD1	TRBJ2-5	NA	TGTGCCAGCAGCGCAACAGGGGAAGGGGAGACCCAGTACTTC	CASSATGEGETQYF
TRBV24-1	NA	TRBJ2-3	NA	TGTGCCACCAGTGGCCCTGGACAGCAACAAAACACAGATACGCAGTATTTT	CATSGPGQQQNTDTQYF
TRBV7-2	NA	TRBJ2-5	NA	TGTGCCAGCAGCAGCCCCCGGTCGGAGACCCAGTACTTC	CASSSPRSETQYF
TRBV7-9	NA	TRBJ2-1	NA	TGTGCCAGCAGCGGGGGGGGCTGGTACAATGAGCAGTTCTTC	CASSGGGWYNEQFF
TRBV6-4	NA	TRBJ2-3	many	TGTGCCAGCAGTGAAGAGGGAGGTACCACAGATACGCAGTATTTT	CASSEEGGTTDTQYF
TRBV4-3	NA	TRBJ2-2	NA	TGCGCCAGCAGCCAAGATGTGGGCGTAGGTACCGGGGAGCTGTTTTTT	CASSQDVGVGTGELFF
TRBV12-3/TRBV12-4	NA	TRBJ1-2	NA	TGTGCCAGCAGTTTGCAGGCCAGCTGGGGCTACACCTTC	CASSLQASWGYTF
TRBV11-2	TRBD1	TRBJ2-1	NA	TGTGCCAGCAGCCGGGGACAGGGAATCCCTAATGAGCAGTTCTTC	CASSRGQGIPNEQFF
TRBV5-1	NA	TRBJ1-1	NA	TGCGCCAGTTGGGAGACCGGGAACACTGAAGCTTTCTTT	CASWETGNTEAFF
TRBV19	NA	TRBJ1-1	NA	TGTGCCAGTAGTCCTCGACAGAACACTGAAGCTTTCTTT	CASSPRQNTEAFF
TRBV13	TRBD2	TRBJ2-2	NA	TGTGCCAGCAGCTCCGGACTAGCGGGGGTCGCCGGGGAGCTGTTTTTT	CASSSGLAGVAGELFF
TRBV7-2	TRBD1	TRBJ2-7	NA	TGTGCCAGCAGCTCACCTCCGGGACAGCATAATCCGAGCTCCTACGAGCAGTACTTC	CASSSPPGQHNPSSYEQYF
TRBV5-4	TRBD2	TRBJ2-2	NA	TGTGCCAGCAGTTTCCCTCGGGAGCGGGGCCTGAACACCGGGGAGCTGTTTTTT	CASSFPRERGLNTGELFF
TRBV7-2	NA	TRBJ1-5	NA	TGTGCCAGCAGCTTAGTCGTAGGGGTCGATCAGCCCCAGCATTTT	CASSLVVGVDQPQHF
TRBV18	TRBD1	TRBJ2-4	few	TGTGCCAGCTCACAGGGACAGGAAATTCAGTACTTC	CASSQGQEIQYF
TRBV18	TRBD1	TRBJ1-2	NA	TGTGCCAGCTCACCAGAGGACAGGGGCTATGGCTACACCTTC	CASSPEDRGYGYTF
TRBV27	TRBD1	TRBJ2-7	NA	TGTGCCAGCAGTTGGGGCCTAGGGACAGCCTACGAGCAGTACTTC	CASSWGLGTAYEQYF
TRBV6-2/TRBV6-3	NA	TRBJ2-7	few	TGTGCCAGCAGTTACGAGGGGGACACCTACGAGCAGTACTTC	CASSYEGDTYEQYF
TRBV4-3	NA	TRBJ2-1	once	TGCGCCAGCAGCCACGATCTAAGTGGCGGGGATGAGCAGTTCTTC	CASSHDLSGGDEQFF
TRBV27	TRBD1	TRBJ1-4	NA	TGTGCCAGCAGTTTTTCGACAGGGGGCCGTGAAAAACTGTTTTTT	CASSFSTGGREKLFF
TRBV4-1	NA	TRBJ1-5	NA	TGCGCCAGCAGCCAGACACTGGGGGCAGGTAGCAATCAGCCCCAGCATTTT	CASSQTLGAGSNQPQHF
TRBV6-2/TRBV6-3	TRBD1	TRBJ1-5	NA	TGTGCCAGCAGTTACGGGGCAGGGACAGGGCCCCAGCATTTT	CASSYGAGTGPQHF
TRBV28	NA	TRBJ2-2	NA	TGTGCCAGCAGTTTAAATAGCGGGGAGCTGTTTTTT	CASSLNSGELFF